These 26 T cell receptor beta chains were all obtained from the same sample, sequenced in a study of OX40 agonist ivuxolimab in advanced cancers. The repertoire was sequenced with immunoSEQ multiplex PCR; TCRdb's copy has only in-frame clones and lacks some. The table records about 82,000 clones, 83% of them present only once. The material was CD4+ or CD8+ T cells sorted from blood, obtained in a trial of the OX40 agonist ivuxolimab. The receptor source for this set is an adult with an advanced solid tumor such as melanoma, head and neck, liver or kidney cancer.

This clone appeared once. The genes are TRBV5-8 and TRBJ2-5; TRBD2 matches 9 bases. Per the germline V gene, CDR1 is SGHTS and CDR2 is YDEGEE. V lost 4 bases to trimming and J lost 3 bases; unmatched junction nucleotides: 10. CDR3 length: 16 residues. CDR3 DNA: TGTGCCAGCAGCCCTGGGGTAGCGGGGGTTGAAGAGACCCAGTACTTC. Its translation: CASSPGVAGVEETQYF.

CDR3 DNA sequence: TGTGCCAGCAGTGCGGTGGCCGACGGCTACACCTTC. This gives the protein CASSAVADGYTF. The V and J genes are TRBV6-1 and TRBJ1-2; D is undetermined. V gave up 4 bases and J gave up 8 bases, with 11 bases separating them. CDR1 and CDR2 (germline): MNHNS, SASEGT. This CDR3 is built from 12 residues.

The chain joins TRBV7-2 to TRBJ2-5; 10 nucleotides agree with TRBD2. J was trimmed by 5 bases and V by 5 bases; bases with no gene match: 14. The germline V gene has CDR1 SGHTA and CDR2 FQGNSA. This CDR3 region has 17 residues. The CDR3 sequence is CASSARVKRGGTETQYF. In nucleotides, the CDR3 is TGTGCCAGCAGCGCCAGAGTCAAGCGGGGGGGCACCGAGACCCAGTACTTC. Supplemented by reference TRBV7-2 and TRBJ2-5, the full variable domain reads GAGVSQSPSNKVTEKGKDVELRCDPISGHTALYWYRQSLGQGLEFLIYFQGNSAPDKSGLPSDRFSAERTGGSVSTLTIQRTQQEDSAVYLCASSARVKRGGTETQYFGPGTRLLVL.

This clone showed up just a few times. The chain links TRBV2 to TRBJ1-5; tentative D call: TRBD1 (6 bases). Per germline, CDR1 SNHLY and CDR2 FYNNEI. The length of the CDR3 is 14 residues. The V end was cut by 6 bases, the J end by 3 bases, with 12 bases between. CDR3 in amino acids: CASSVTGSNQPQHF. CDR3 bases: TGTGCCAGCAGCGTAACAGGGTCCAATCAGCCCCAGCATTTT.

This clone was observed once. The chain joins TRBV4-1 to TRBJ1-2; D perhaps matches TRBD1 (6 bases). CDR3 length: 16 residues. Trimming cost V 0 bases and J 3 bases, with 14 bases left between them. Germline assignment: CDR1 MGHRA and CDR2 YSYEKL. CDR3 nucleotide sequence: TGCGCCAGCAGCCAAGATAGGGGGGGGTATTACTATGGCTACACCTTC. Translation: CASSQDRGGYYYGYTF.

This clone has a handful of counts. The chain couples TRBV6-5 to TRBJ2-3; maybe TRBD1 (5 bases). V was clipped by 7 bases and J by 1 base, with 6 bases between them. This CDR3 comprises 12 residues. The germline V gene has CDR1 MNHEY and CDR2 SVGAGI. The CDR3 region is CASTTGTDTQYF. CDR3 in DNA: TGTGCCAGCACGACAGGCACAGATACGCAGTATTTT.

The J gene is TRBJ2-3, the V gene TRBV27; D is undetermined. CDR1 and CDR2 (germline): MNHEY, SMNVEV (reference sequence). The V end lost 6 bases, the J end lost 4 bases, and 8 bases lay between the germline ends. This CDR3 is built from 12 residues. This CDR3 is CASSPPSDTQYF. CDR3 nucleotide sequence: TGTGCCAGCAGCCCCCCCTCAGATACGCAGTATTTT.

In this sample, this clone turned up a few times. The chain employs TRBV10-3 and TRBJ2-7; 9 bases match TRBD1. This CDR3 comprises 15 residues. Trimming cost V 3 bases and J 4 bases; bases outside gene matches: 7. The germline V gene has CDR1 ENHRY and CDR2 SYGVKD. Here the CDR3 DNA reads TGTGCCATCAGTGAACGGGGACAGGGCCTATACGAGCAGTACTTC. The encoded protein is CAISERGQGLYEQYF.

The sample holds one count of this clone. The chain couples TRBV7-3 to TRBJ1-1; TRBD1 aligns across 7 bases. J gave up 5 bases and V 5 bases, and 11 bases lay outside the gene matches. The CDR3 runs to 15 residues. The V gene's germline CDR1 is SGHTA and CDR2 FQGTGA. The CDR3 here is CASSRQGGRLTEAFF. CDR3 sequence (DNA): TGTGCCAGCAGCCGACAAGGGGGCAGGTTGACTGAAGCTTTCTTT.

The gene calls are TRBV7-3 and TRBJ1-6; D might be TRBD1 (5 bases). Trimming cost V 5 bases and J 9 bases, with 17 bases left between them. The CDR3 spans 15 residues. Germline loops: CDR1 SGHTA, CDR2 FQGTGA. CDR3 in amino acids: CASSPNRLGGSPLHF. As DNA, the CDR3 is TGTGCCAGCAGCCCTAATCGCCTCGGGGGTTCACCCCTCCACTTT.

The chain combines TRBV14 with TRBJ2-1; 7 nucleotides match TRBD1. The CDR3 is 19 residues long. Trimming cost V 0 bases and J 3 bases; bases outside gene matches: 14. Looked up from germline, CDR1 is SGHDN and CDR2 is FVKESK. The CDR3 is CASSQEIRGRGSIYNEQFF. The CDR3 nucleotides are TGTGCCAGCAGCCAAGAAATTCGGGGCAGGGGGTCGATCTACAATGAGCAGTTCTTC. The full variable domain, rest sourced from reference TRBV14 and TRBJ2-1, is EAGVTQFPSHSVIEKGQTVTLRCDPISGHDNLYWYRRVMGKEIKFLLHFVKESKQDESGMPNNRFLAERTGGTYSTLKVQPAELEDSGVYFCASSQEIRGRGSIYNEQFFGPGTRLTVL.

J is TRBJ1-6 and V is TRBV6-1; D gene ambiguous. CDR1 and CDR2 from the germline V gene are MNHNS and SASEGT. The CDR3 totals 15 residues. V was trimmed by 1 base and J by 5 bases, leaving 9 bases between them. This CDR3 reads CASSEVGHHNSPLHF. In DNA, the CDR3 is TGTGCCAGCAGTGAAGTTGGTCACCATAATTCACCCCTCCACTTT.

CDR3 protein: CASSPPGSRAYEQYF. DNA of the CDR3: TGTGCCAGCAGCCCTCCGGGCTCCAGGGCCTACGAGCAGTACTTC. V is TRBV7-9 and J is TRBJ2-7; D may be TRBD1 (5 bases). Germline lookup yields CDR1 SEHNR and CDR2 FQNEAQ (reference sequence). The V end lost 5 bases, the J end lost 2 bases, and 16 bases lay between the germline ends. The CDR3 is made up of 15 amino acids.

This clone was observed a handful of times. V gene TRBV9 combines with J gene TRBJ1-5; TRBD1 aligns across 8 bases. Trimming at V came to 0 bases and at J to 8 bases, leaving 4 bases not matched to a gene. Germline CDR1 SGDLS, CDR2 YYNGEE. This CDR3 is built from 14 residues. The CDR3 DNA follows: TGTGCCAGCAGCGTAGCTCCGGACAGGGAGCCCCAGCATTTT. Its translation is CASSVAPDREPQHF.

This clone turned up a few times. The V and J genes are TRBV5-6 and TRBJ1-1, with a possible D match to TRBD1 (5 bases). The V end was cut by 2 bases, the J end by 8 bases, with 13 bases between. Germline assignment: CDR1 SGHDT and CDR2 YYEEEE. The CDR3 totals 13 residues. In DNA, the CDR3 is TGTGCCAGCAGCTTTGATCTGGGGCTAGAAGCTTTCTTT. Amino acid sequence: CASSFDLGLEAFF.

This clone showed up just once. This rearrangement joins TRBV19 to TRBJ1-2; D may be TRBD1 (5 bases). CDR1 is LNHDA, CDR2 SQIVND, per germline (reference sequence). The CDR3 length is 17 residues. The V end was cut by 4 bases, the J end by 8 bases, with 26 bases between. CDR3 DNA: TGTGCCAGTAGTACATTTAATGCGCAGGGTCGTGTAGCGGGCTACACCTTC. Residues: CASSTFNAQGRVAGYTF.

The rearrangement uses TRBV18 and TRBJ1-6; D possibly corresponds to TRBD1 (5 bases). This CDR3 contains 15 residues. V lost 6 bases to trimming and J lost 7 bases, with 16 bases between them. CDR1 is KGHSH and CDR2 is LQKENI in the germline V gene. This CDR3 is CASSTRGVGNSPLHF. The CDR3 DNA follows: TGTGCCAGCTCGACTCGGGGGGTTGGGAATTCACCCCTCCACTTT. The entire variable domain, with the rest obtained from reference TRBV18 and TRBJ1-6, is as follows: NAGVMQNPRHLVRRRGQEARLRCSPMKGHSHVYWYRQLPEEGLKFMVYLQKENIIDESGMPKERFSAEFPKEGPSILRIQQVVRGDSAAYFCASSTRGVGNSPLHFGNGTRLTVT.

J is TRBJ1-1 and V is TRBV12-2. TRBV12-2 is listed as a pseudogene. This CDR3 has 11 residues. DNA of the CDR3: TGTGCAACCTGGAGGGGACCTGAAGCTTTCTTT. This codes for CATWRGPEAFF.

The V and J genes are TRBV12-5 and TRBJ2-3; 9 nucleotides align to TRBD1. The CDR3 runs 16 residues. The V segment lost 5 bases and the J segment 6 bases; nucleotides outside the gene matches: 12. Germline assignment: CDR1 LGHNT and CDR2 FRNRAP. CDR3 amino acids: CASGTYTGTGIDTQYF. CDR3 nucleotides: TGTGCTAGTGGTACCTATACCGGGACAGGGATCGATACGCAGTATTTT.

This clone was recorded only once. The V and J genes are TRBV18 and TRBJ2-5; 12 bases agree with TRBD1. The germline V gene encodes CDR1 KGHSH and CDR2 LQKENI. The J segment lost 4 bases and the V segment lost 6 bases, leaving 6 bases of the junction unmatched. CDR3 length equals 15 residues. CDR3 DNA sequence: TGTGCCAGCTCCGGGACAGGGGGCTTTGGAGAGACCCAGTACTTC. This translates into CASSGTGGFGETQYF.

V gene TRBV6-6 combines with J gene TRBJ2-3; TRBD1 is a possible D gene (5 bases). Germline values: CDR1 MNHNY, CDR2 SVGAGI (reference sequence). This CDR3 region has 16 residues. The V end lost 0 bases, the J end lost 0 bases, and 10 bases lay between the germline ends. The CDR3 is CASSYSLQASTDTQYF. In DNA form, the CDR3 reads TGTGCCAGCAGTTACTCGTTACAGGCTAGCACAGATACGCAGTATTTT.

The V call is TRBV7-3, the J call TRBJ1-6, with TRBD1 as a possible D gene (5 bases). CDR3 length: 15 amino acids. Trimming took 6 bases from V and 1 from J, leaving 10 bases between them. Germline V gene sequence: CDR1 SGHTA, CDR2 FQGTGA. CDR3 DNA sequence: TGTGCCAGCAGGTCCGGGGGATCCTATAATTCACCCCTCCACTTT. Its protein product is CASRSGGSYNSPLHF.

CDR3 in amino acids: CASSFGQGADTQYF. As DNA, the CDR3 is TGTGCCAGCAGCTTCGGACAGGGGGCAGATACGCAGTATTTT. The chain employs TRBV7-7 and TRBJ2-3; TRBD1 aligns across 10 bases. The V gene's germline CDR1 is SSHAT and CDR2 FNYEAQ (reference sequence). V was pared by 3 bases and J by 4 bases, with 1 base of the junction left unmatched. The CDR3 is 14 residues long.

This rearrangement joins TRBV2 to TRBJ2-1; no reliable D call. The CDR3 length is 12 residues. Trimming shortened V by 5 bases and J by 8 bases, and 10 bases separated the two germline ends. CDR1 and CDR2 from the germline V gene are SNHLY and FYNNEI. The CDR3 coding sequence is TGTGCCAGCAGTTATACTACGGATGAGCAGTTCTTC. Translated, it gives CASSYTTDEQFF.

In DNA, the CDR3 is TGCGCCAGCAGCCAAAGGAGGAGAGTCGCGGGGGGGCCGGAGGAGACCCAGTACTTC. This encodes CASSQRRRVAGGPEETQYF. The V and J genes are TRBV4-1 and TRBJ2-5, with 9 positions matching TRBD2. This CDR3 has 19 residues. Per the germline V gene, CDR1 is MGHRA and CDR2 is YSYEKL. V lost 2 bases and J lost 5; bases outside the gene matches: 18.

This chain uses TRBV28 with TRBJ2-5, with D possibly TRBD1 on 6 matching bases. Germline CDR1 reads MDHEN; CDR2 reads SYDVKM. CDR3 length equals 15 residues. Trimming shortened V by 4 bases and J by 5 bases, and 17 bases separated the two germline ends. CDR3 region: CASSSPGQSMETQYF. As DNA, the CDR3 is TGTGCCAGCAGTTCGCCGGGACAATCCATGGAGACCCAGTACTTC. Full variable domain (rest looked up from reference TRBV28 and TRBJ2-5): DVKVTQSSRYLVKRTGEKVFLECVQDMDHENMFWYRQDPGLGLRLIYFSYDVKMKEKGDIPEGYSVSREKKERFSLILESASTNQTSMYLCASSSPGQSMETQYFGPGTRLLVL.